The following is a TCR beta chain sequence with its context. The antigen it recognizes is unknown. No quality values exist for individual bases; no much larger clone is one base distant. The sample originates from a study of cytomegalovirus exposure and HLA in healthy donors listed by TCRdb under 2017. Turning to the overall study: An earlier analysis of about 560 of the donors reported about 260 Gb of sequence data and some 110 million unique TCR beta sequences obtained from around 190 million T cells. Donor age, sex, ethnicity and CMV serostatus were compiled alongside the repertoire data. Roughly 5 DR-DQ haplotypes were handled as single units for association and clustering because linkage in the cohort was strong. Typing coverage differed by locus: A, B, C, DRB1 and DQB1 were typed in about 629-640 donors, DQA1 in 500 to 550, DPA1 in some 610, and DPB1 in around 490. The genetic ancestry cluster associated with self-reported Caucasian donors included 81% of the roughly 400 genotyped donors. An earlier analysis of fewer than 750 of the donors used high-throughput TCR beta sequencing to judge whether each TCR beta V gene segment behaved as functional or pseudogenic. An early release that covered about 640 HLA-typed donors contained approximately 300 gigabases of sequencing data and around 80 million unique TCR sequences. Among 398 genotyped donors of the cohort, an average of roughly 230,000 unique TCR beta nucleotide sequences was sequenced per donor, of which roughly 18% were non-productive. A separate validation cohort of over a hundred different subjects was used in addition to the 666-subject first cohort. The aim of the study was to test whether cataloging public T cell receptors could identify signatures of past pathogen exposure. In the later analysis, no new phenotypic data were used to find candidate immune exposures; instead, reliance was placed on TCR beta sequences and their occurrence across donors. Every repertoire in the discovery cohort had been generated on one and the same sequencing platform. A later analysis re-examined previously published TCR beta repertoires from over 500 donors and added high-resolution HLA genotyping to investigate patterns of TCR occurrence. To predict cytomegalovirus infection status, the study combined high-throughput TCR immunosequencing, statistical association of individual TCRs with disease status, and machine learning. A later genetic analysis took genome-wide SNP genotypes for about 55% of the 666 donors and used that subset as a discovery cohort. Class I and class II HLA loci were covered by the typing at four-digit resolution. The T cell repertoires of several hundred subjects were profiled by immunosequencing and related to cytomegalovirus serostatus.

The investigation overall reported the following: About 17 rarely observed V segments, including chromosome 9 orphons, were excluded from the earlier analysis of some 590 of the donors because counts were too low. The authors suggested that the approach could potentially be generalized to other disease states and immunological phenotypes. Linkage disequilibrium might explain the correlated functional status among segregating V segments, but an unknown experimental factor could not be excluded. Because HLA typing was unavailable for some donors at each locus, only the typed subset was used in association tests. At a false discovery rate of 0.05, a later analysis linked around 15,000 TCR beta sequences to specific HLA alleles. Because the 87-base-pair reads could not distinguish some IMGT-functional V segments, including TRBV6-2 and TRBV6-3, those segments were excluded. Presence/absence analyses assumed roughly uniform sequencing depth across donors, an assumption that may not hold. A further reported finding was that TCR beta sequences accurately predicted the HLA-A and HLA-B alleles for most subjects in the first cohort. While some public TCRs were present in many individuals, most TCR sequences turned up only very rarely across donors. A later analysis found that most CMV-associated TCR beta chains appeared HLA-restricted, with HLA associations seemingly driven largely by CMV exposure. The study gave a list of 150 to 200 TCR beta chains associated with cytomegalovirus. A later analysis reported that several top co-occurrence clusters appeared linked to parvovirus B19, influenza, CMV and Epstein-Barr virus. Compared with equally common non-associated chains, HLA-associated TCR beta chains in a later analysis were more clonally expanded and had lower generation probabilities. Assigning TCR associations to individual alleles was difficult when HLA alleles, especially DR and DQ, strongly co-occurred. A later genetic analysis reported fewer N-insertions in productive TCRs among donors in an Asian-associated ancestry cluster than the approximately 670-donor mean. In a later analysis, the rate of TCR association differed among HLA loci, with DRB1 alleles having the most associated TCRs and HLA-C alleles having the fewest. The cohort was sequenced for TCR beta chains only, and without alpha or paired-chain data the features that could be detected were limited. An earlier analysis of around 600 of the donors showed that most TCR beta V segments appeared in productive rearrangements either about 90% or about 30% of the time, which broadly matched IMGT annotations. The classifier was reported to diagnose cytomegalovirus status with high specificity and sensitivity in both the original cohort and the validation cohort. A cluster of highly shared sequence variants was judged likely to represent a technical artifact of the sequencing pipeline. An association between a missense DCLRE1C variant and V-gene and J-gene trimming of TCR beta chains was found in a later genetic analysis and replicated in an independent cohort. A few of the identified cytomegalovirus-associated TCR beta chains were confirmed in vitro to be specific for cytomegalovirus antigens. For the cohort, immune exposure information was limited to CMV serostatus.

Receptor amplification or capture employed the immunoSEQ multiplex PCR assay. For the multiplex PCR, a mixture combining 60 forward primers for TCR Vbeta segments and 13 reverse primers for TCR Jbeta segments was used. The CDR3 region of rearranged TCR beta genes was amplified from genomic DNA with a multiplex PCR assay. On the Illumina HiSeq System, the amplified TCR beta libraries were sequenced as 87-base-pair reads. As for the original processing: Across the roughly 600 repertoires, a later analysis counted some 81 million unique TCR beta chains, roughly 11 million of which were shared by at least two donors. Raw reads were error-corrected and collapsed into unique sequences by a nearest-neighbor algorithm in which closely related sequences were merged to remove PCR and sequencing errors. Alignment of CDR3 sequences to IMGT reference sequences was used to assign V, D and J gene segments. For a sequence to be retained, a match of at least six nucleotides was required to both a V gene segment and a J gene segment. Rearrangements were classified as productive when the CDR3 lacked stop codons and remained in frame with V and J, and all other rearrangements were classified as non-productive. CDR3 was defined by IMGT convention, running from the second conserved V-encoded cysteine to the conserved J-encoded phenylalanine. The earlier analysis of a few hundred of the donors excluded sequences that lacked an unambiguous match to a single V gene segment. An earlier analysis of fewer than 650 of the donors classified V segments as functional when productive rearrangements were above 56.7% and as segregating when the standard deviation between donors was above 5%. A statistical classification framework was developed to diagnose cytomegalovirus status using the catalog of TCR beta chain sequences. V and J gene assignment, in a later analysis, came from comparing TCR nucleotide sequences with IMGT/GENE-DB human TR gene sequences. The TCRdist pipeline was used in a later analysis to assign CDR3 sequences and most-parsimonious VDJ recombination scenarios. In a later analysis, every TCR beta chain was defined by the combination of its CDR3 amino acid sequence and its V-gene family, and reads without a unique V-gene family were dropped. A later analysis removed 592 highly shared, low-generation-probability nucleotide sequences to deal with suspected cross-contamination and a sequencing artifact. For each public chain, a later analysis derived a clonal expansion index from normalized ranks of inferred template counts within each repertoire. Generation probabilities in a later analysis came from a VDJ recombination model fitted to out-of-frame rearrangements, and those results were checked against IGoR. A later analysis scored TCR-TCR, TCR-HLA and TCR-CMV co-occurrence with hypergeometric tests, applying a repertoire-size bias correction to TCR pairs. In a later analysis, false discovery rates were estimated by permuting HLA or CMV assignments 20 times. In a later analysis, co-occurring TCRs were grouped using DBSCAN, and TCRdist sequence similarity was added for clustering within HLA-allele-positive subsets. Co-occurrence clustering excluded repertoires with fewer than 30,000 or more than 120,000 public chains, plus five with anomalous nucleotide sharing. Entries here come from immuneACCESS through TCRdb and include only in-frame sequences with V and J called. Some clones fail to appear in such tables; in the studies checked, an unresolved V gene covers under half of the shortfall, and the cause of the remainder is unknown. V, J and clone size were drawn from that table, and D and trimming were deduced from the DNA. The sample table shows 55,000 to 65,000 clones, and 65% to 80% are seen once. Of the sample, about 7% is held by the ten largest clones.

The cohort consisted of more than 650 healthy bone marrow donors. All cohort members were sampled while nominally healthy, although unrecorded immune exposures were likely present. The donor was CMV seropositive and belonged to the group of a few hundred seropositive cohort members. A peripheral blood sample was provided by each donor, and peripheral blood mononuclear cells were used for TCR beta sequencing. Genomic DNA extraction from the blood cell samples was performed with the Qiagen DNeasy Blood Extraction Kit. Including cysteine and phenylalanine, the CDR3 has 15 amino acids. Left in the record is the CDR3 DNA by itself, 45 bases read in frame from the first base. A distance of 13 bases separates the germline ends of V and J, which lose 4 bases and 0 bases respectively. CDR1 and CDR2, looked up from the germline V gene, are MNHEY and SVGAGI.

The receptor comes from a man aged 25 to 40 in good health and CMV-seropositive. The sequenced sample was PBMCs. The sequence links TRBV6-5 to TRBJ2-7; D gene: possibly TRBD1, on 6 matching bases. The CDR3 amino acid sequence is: CASSFLRGSSYEQYF. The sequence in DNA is TGTGCCAGCAGTTTCCTCAGGGGAAGCTCCTACGAGCAGTACTTC.